There are many counts of the clone carrying this T cell receptor beta chain. Antigen: not known. Generation of TCR beta libraries employed quantitative 5'-RACE incorporating molecular barcodes. One entry per CDR3 protein results from TCRdb running MiXCR on the 5' RACE reads. The table lists about 240,000 distinct CDR3 sequences, roughly 8.2% of them singletons. The sample is drawn from a study of CD8 T cells in ankylosing spondylitis. V lost 2 bases, J lost 6 bases, and 10 bases lay in between. Germline V gene sequence: CDR1 KGHDR, CDR2 SFDVKD. CDR3 length: 13 residues. Points from the study as a whole: Peripheral blood held disease-linked clones only at relatively low frequency, and these were CD8+. A number of the motif variants had already been described in reactive arthritis synovial fluid and blood. The authors reported significant enrichment of disease-linked clones in matched ankylosing spondylitis synovial fluid.

The receptor's source is a female donor with ankylosing spondylitis or in good health (not recorded which). The V call is TRBV24-1, the J call TRBJ2-7, with a weak D call TRBD2 (5 bases). What was sequenced was blood, either unsorted or a sorted T cell fraction (not recorded which). The CDR3 region has the DNA TGTGCCACCAGTGATTCCAGAGGGCGCGAGCAGTACTTC. This translates into CATSDSRGREQYF.